This passage covers 9 T cell receptor beta chains from one sample sequenced in a study of T-cell reconstitution after alpha-beta-depleted transplantation in children. The TCRbeta library incorporated unique molecular identifiers. MiXCR, run by TCRdb on the PCR reads, gives a single entry per CDR3 protein. In the table there are hundreds of thousands of distinct CDR3 sequences, over 10% of which are singletons. The sample in question was PBMCs, mostly from graft donor cells, obtained 360 days after TCRalphabeta/CD19-depleted stem cell transplant. Every receptor here comes from a male patient aged 10 to 17 who had a stem cell transplant for acute myeloid leukemia, so the T cells may come from the graft donor.

This clonotype was counted a few times. The rearrangement joins TRBV20-1 to TRBJ2-2; TRBD2 agrees at 7 bases. The CDR3 covers 16 residues. J was trimmed by 2 bases and V by 6 bases; bases with no gene match: 12. Germline CDR1 and CDR2: DFQATT and SNEGSKA (reference sequence). The CDR3 region is CSAYIAGVGNTGELFF. CDR3 bases: TGCAGTGCGTATATAGCGGGTGTAGGCAACACCGGGGAGCTGTTTTTT.

This clonotype was recorded many times. The V and J genes are TRBV5-6 and TRBJ2-7; 12 bases are shared with TRBD1. The V gene end was trimmed by 3 bases and the J gene end by 1 base; junction bases not matched to a gene: 8. Germline V gene lookup returns CDR1 SGHDT and CDR2 YYEEEE. This CDR3 has 17 residues. CDR3 in amino acids: CASSYPGTGGPSYEQYF. The CDR3 DNA follows: TGTGCCAGCAGCTATCCCGGGACAGGGGGCCCATCCTACGAGCAGTACTTC.

The chain links TRBV20-1 to TRBJ1-5, with 8 bases matching TRBD1. Losses at the gene ends were 3 bases for V and 3 bases for J; bases not matched to a gene: 4. The CDR3 totals 14 residues. Per the germline V gene, CDR1 is DFQATT and CDR2 is SNEGSKA (reference sequence). The CDR3 nucleotides are TGCAGTGCTAGCTGGGGACAGGACAATCAGCCCCAGCATTTT. Amino acid sequence: CSASWGQDNQPQHF.

This clonotype was picked up many times. As DNA, the CDR3 is TGTGCCACGAGGACAGGGGGACCCTCCTACGAGCAGTACTTC. Protein sequence: CATRTGGPSYEQYF. The chain links TRBV15 to TRBJ2-7; 10 positions match TRBD1. CDR3 size: 14 residues. V dropped 9 bases and J dropped 0; count of bases not matched to a gene: 5. CDR1 LNHNV and CDR2 YYDKDF come from the germline V gene (reference sequence).

In its sample, this clonotype was seen many times. The chain employs TRBV28 and TRBJ2-6; D gene unclear. The CDR3 runs 14 residues. Germline V gives CDR1 MDHEN, CDR2 SYDVKM. Trimming stripped 7 bases from V and 3 bases from J, with 10 bases between. This chain's CDR3 is CASNRYLGANVLTF. The DNA of the CDR3 is TGTGCCAGCAACCGCTACCTTGGGGCCAACGTCCTGACTTTC.

This clonotype was seen ten or more times. The V and J genes are TRBV28 and TRBJ2-5; D may be TRBD1 (6 bases). V dropped 6 bases and J dropped 2 bases, with 19 bases sitting between them. CDR3 length: 16 residues. Germline V gene sequence: CDR1 MDHEN, CDR2 SYDVKM. The CDR3 nucleotides are TGTGCCAGCAGCTACGGGAACAGGGCTGGGCAAGAGACCCAGTACTTC. Its protein product is CASSYGNRAGQETQYF.

This clonotype was detected ten times or more. This chain joins TRBV29-1 and TRBJ2-5; D is unresolved. The germline gives CDR1 SQVTM, CDR2 ANQGSEA. With 4 bases removed from V and 5 bases from J, the gap between germline ends came to 14 bases. The CDR3 spans 13 residues. CDR3 protein: CSVGWVFGETQYF. Here the CDR3 DNA reads TGCAGCGTTGGATGGGTTTTTGGGGAGACCCAGTACTTC.

This clonotype came up a few times. This chain links TRBV20-1 with TRBJ2-2, with D perhaps TRBD2 (6 bases). Germline assignment: CDR1 DFQATT and CDR2 SNEGSKA (reference sequence). The ends were cut back, 1 base at V and 3 bases at J, with 12 bases in the middle. This CDR3 spans 15 amino acids. The CDR3 DNA reads as TGCAGTGCTAGAGGCCTGAGGAGGGACACCGGGGAGCTGTTTTTT. Protein: CSARGLRRDTGELFF.

The chain combines TRBV7-6 with TRBJ2-3, with D hard to call. This CDR3 comprises 15 residues. V was pared by 3 bases and J by 2 bases, with 12 bases between. The germline gives CDR1 SGHVS, CDR2 FNYEAQ. The DNA for the CDR3 is TGTGCCAGCAGCTTCAAATATGGATTCACAGATACGCAGTATTTT. Its translation: CASSFKYGFTDTQYF.